This T cell receptor (beta chain) was sequenced in a study of shared clonotypes between healthy human individuals. Study as a whole: The cohort comprised a couple of women and a few men. Their ages spanned 18 to 49 years.

Germline V lookup: CDR1 GTSNPN, CDR2 SVGIG (reference sequence). V was clipped by 3 bases and J by 4 bases; unmatched bases: 8. This CDR3 is built from 16 residues. The assay was run at deep level. The authors sequenced unsorted PBMC DNA on ten immunoSEQ deep assay plates. Assay: immunoSEQ multiplex PCR; the TCRdb copy retains only in-frame clones and omits some. The sample carries fewer than 550,000 clones, 60% to 80% recorded once. The rearrangement joins TRBV30 to TRBJ2-2; 10 nucleotides line up with TRBD1. Sequenced material: PBMCs. This clonotype originated in a woman between 40 and 50 years old in good health. Some clones in this sample may be carry-over from other donors' samples. CDR3 bases: TGTGCCTGGAGAATCCCAGGGACAGGGGTCACCGGGGAGCTGTTTTTT. It specifies CAWRIPGTGVTGELFF.